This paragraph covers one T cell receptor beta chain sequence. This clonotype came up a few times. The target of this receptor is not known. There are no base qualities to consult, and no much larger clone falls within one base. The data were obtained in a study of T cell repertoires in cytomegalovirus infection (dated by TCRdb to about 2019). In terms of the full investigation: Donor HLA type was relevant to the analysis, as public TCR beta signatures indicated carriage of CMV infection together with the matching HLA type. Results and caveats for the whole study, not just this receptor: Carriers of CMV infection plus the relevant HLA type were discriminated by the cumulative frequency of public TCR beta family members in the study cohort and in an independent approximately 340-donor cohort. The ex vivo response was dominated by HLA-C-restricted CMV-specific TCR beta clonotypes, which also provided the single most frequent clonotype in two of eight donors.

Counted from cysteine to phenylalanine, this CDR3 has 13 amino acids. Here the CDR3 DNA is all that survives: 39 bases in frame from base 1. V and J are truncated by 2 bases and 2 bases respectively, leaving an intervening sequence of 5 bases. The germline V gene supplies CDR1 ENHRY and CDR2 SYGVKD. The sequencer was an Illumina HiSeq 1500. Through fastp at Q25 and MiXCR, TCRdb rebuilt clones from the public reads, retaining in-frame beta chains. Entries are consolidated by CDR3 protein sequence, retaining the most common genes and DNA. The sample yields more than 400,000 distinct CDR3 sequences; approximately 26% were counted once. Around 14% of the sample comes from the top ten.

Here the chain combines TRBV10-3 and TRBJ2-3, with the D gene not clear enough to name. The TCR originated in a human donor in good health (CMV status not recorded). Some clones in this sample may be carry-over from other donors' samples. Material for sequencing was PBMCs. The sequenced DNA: TGTGCCATCAGTGAGACAGTCACAGATACGCAGTATTTT. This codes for CAISETVTDTQYF.